The 10 T cell receptor beta chains in this list originate from one sample, sequenced in a study of CD8 T cells in ankylosing spondylitis (dated by TCRdb to the late 2010s). The protocol used for the library was 5' RACE. Sequenced on an Illumina HiSeq 2500. TCRdb reran the public reads through fastp at Q25 and MiXCR, keeping productive beta chains. CDR3 protein duplicates are merged, each entry listing the most common genes and DNA. This sample holds roughly 240,000 distinct CDR3 sequences; roughly a third were observed only once. 4% to 5.5% of the sample is taken by the ten largest. The specimen sequenced was blood, either unsorted or a sorted T cell fraction (not recorded which). These receptors originate from a male donor with ankylosing spondylitis or in good health (not recorded which).

This clonotype was seen ten or more times. The chain employs TRBV7-9 and TRBJ2-2; D uncertain. V was trimmed by 6 bases and J by 1 base, leaving 3 bases between them. The CDR3 runs to 12 residues. Per germline, CDR1 SEHNR and CDR2 FQNEAQ (reference sequence). The CDR3 spells CASRENTGELFF. The CDR3 bases are TGTGCCAGCAGGGAGAACACCGGGGAGCTGTTTTTT.

The V gene is TRBV28, the J gene TRBJ2-2; the D is unclear. This CDR3 is 14 amino acids long. From germline, CDR1 is MDHEN and CDR2 SYDVKM. V was shortened by 2 bases and J by 6 bases, with 10 bases between the two germline ends. The CDR3 DNA sequence: TGTGCCAGCAGTTTACCCCAGAGACCCGGGGAGCTGTTTTTT. Translating it yields CASSLPQRPGELFF.

This clonotype has only a few counts. The genes are TRBV27 and TRBJ2-3; possibly TRBD1 for D (5 bases). The CDR3 loop spans 16 amino acids. The V gene's germline CDR1 is MNHEY and CDR2 SMNVEV (reference sequence). V lost 5 bases, J lost 6 bases, and 21 bases lay in between. CDR3 nucleotides: TGTGCCAGCAGTCTTGTGAATACGGACACTTGGGATACGCAGTATTTT. It specifies CASSLVNTDTWDTQYF.

This chain connects TRBV5-5 to TRBJ2-7; 9 nucleotides match TRBD1. The trim removed 1 base at V and 3 bases at J, leaving 5 bases unmatched. Germline CDR1 SGHKS, CDR2 YYEKEE (reference sequence). This CDR3 has 15 residues. DNA for the CDR3: TGTGCCAGCAGCTTGACAGGGGGCCCAAACTACGAGCAGTACTTC. Translation: CASSLTGGPNYEQYF.

This clonotype was observed a few times. The gene calls are TRBV24-1 and TRBJ2-3; 9 nucleotides agree with TRBD1. Germline lookup yields CDR1 KGHDR and CDR2 SFDVKD. V trimming: 5 bases; J trimming: 6 bases; junction bases outside the gene matches: 5. The CDR3 loop spans 14 amino acids. CDR3 bases: TGTGCCACCAGTGGTAGGACAGGGGCCGATACGCAGTATTTT. Translation gives CATSGRTGADTQYF.

CDR3 sequence reads: CASSLVGQGSSPLHF. CDR3 nucleotide sequence: TGCGCCAGCAGCTTGGTGGGACAGGGGAGTTCACCCCTCCACTTT. V usage is TRBV5-1 and J usage is TRBJ1-6, with 10 bases identical to TRBD1. J was trimmed by 9 bases and V by 0 bases; bases with no gene match: 3. CDR3 size: 15 residues. Germline loops: CDR1 SGHRS, CDR2 YFSETQ.

This chain joins TRBV9 and TRBJ2-7; no clear D. The V end was cut by 0 bases, the J end by 1 base, with 8 bases between. Germline assignment: CDR1 SGDLS and CDR2 YYNGEE. This CDR3 is 14 amino acids long. CDR3 nucleotides: TGTGCCAGCAGCGTAGGGTGGGGATCCTACGAGCAGTACTTC. This translates into CASSVGWGSYEQYF.

The rearrangement joins TRBV18 to TRBJ2-7; D may match TRBD1 or TRBD2 (5 bases each). CDR1 KGHSH and CDR2 LQKENI come from the germline V gene. The V end lost 6 bases, the J end lost 6 bases, and 15 bases lay between the germline ends. The CDR3 is 13 residues long. CDR3: CASSLRGEGEQYF. The DNA for the CDR3 is TGTGCCAGCTCCCTAAGGGGCGAGGGCGAGCAGTACTTC.

The chain recombines TRBV5-6 with TRBJ2-2; D gene ambiguous. Germline V CDR1 and CDR2: SGHDT, YYEEEE. The CDR3 contains 14 residues. V was cut by 4 bases and J by 2 bases, with 9 bases left in between. As DNA, the CDR3 is TGTGCCAGCAGCCGCCTCTACAACACCGGGGAGCTGTTTTTT. Encoded protein: CASSRLYNTGELFF.

V usage is TRBV5-1 and J usage is TRBJ2-3; D ambiguous. CDR1 and CDR2 (germline): SGHRS, YFSETQ. The V end was cut by 1 base, the J end by 2 bases, with 8 bases between. The CDR3 has 14 amino acids. The CDR3 region is CASSLLGYTDTQYF. Written as DNA, the CDR3 is TGCGCCAGCAGCTTGTTAGGATACACAGATACGCAGTATTTT.